The clone carrying this T cell receptor (beta chain) has a single count. Clones were read by immunoSEQ multiplex PCR, and TCRdb kept only the in-frame ones, dropping some. The repertoire holds hundreds of thousands of clones, with 80% to 90% as singletons. V was trimmed by 5 bases and J by 9 bases, leaving 20 bases between them. This CDR3 region has 15 residues. The germline gives CDR1 LNHDA, CDR2 SQIVND (reference sequence). This specimen belongs to a study of blood T cell repertoires in COVID-19. The TCR was taken from a man aged 50-59 years who had been exposed to COVID-19. The chain uses TRBV19 and TRBJ2-1; tentatively, D is TRBD1 (6 bases). The material sequenced was PBMCs or T cells enriched from blood (not recorded which). This CDR3 reads CASSLVGASLGEQFF. CDR3 DNA: TGTGCCAGTAGTTTAGTGGGGGCAAGTTTGGGTGAGCAGTTCTTC.